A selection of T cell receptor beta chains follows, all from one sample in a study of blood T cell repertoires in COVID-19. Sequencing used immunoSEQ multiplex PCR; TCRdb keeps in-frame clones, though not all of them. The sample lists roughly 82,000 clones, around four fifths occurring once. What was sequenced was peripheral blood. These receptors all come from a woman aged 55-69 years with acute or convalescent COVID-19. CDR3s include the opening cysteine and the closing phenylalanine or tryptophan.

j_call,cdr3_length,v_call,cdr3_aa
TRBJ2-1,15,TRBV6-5,CASSYSFAGSNEQFF
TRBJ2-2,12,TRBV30,CAWAPGRGELFF
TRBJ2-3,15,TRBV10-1,CASKGTSGPTDTQYF
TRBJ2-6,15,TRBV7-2,CASSLNSAGANVLTF
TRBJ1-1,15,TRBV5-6,CASSLYQGTYTEAFF
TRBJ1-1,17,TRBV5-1,CASSHGTVSNKGTEAFF
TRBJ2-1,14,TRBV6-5,CASFRSGSYNEQFF
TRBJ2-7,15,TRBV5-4,CASSSPPGSSYEQYF
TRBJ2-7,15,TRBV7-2,CASSFSGRGLYEQYF
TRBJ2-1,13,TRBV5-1,CASSSGVLSEQFF
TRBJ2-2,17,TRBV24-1,CATGGLAGVEKGGELFF
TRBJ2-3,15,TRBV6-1,CASSEGYFGTDTQYF
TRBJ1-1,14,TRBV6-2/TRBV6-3,CASSPARGSAEAFF
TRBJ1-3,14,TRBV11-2,CASSPLRWSDTIYF
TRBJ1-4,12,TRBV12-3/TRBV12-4,CASRAHIEKLFF
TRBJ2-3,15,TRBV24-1,CATSALLAVTDTQYF
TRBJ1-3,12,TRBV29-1,CSVTGSGNTIYF
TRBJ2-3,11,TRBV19,CASSIIDTQYF
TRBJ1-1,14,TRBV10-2,CASSSQGMNTEAFF
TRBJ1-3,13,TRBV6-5,CASSSLSGNTIYF
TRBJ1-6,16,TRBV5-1,CASSFNPGQTNSPLHF
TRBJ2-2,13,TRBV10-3,CAIKGAGTGELFF
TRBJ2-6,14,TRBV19,CASNEGAGANVLTF
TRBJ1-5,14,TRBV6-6,CASRREEAYQPQHF
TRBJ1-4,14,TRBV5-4,CASSDPRVREKLFF
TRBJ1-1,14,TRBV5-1,CASSLQGSNTEAFF
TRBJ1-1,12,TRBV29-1,CSDRTGGTEAFF
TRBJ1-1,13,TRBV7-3,CASSLERETEAFF
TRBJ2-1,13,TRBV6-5,CASSYLGGNEQFF
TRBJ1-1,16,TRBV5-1,CASSLESGLMNTEAFF
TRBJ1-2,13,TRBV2,CASSEPGNYGYTF
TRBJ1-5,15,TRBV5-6,CASSVSQAAGGPQHF
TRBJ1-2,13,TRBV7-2,CASSSDRLGGYTF
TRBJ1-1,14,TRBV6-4,CASSGGGTNTEAFF